This T cell receptor beta chain was identified in a study of blood T cells in healthy people across ages. Next came a second PCR, run for roughly 6 to 11 cycles, which used a sample-barcoded 5' primer along with a J-beta primer mix. MiXCR was run by TCRdb on the 5' RACE reads, yielding one entry per CDR3 protein. The sample carries some 1.4 million distinct CDR3 sequences, 40% to 50% recorded once. Per germline, CDR1 DFQATT and CDR2 SNEGSKA (reference sequence). The CDR3 length is 16 residues. V was cut by 2 bases and J by 5 bases, with 19 bases left in between. The sequencing input was blood. The V gene is TRBV20-1, the J gene TRBJ1-5, with D perhaps matching TRBD1 (5 bases). This TCR came from a woman aged 18-29 years in good health. For the CDR3, the DNA is TGCAGTGCTAGACCCCTAGGGCCCGGGGGGGATCAGCCCCAGCATTTT. Its translation: CSARPLGPGGDQPQHF.